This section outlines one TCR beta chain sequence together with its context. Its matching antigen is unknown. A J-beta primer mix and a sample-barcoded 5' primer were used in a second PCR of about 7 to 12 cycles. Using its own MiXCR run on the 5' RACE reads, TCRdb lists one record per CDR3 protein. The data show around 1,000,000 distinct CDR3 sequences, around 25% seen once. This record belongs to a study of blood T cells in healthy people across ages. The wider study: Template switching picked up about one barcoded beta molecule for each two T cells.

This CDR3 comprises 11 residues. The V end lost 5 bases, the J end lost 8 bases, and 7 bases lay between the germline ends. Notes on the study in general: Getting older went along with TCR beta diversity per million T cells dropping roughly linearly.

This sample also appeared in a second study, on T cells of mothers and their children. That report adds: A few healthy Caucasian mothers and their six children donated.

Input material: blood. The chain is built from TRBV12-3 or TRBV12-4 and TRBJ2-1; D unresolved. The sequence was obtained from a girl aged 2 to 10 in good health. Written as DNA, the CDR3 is TGTGCCAGCAGTGCCGGGTATGAGCAGTTCTTC. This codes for CASSAGYEQFF.